These 15 T cell receptor beta chains originate from one sample sequenced in a study of vaccination effects on CD4 cells after COVID-19 (dated by TCRdb to 2021 to 2024). The ViraFEST assay stimulated PBMC with viral peptide pools and then used TCR sequencing to identify antigen-specific CD4+ T cell clonotypes by expansion. After more than nine days of culture, CD4+ T cells were isolated with the EasySep CD4+ T cell isolation kit. Convalescent patients had PCR-confirmed SARS-CoV-2 infection between March and December 2020, before Alpha, Beta and Delta variants emerged in the United States. Library method: the immunoSEQ multiplex PCR assay. The table comes from immuneACCESS by way of TCRdb, which keeps in-frame sequences with V and J called. Part of the clones is missing from these tables; in studies checked, under half for an unresolved V gene and the rest for unknown reasons. The sample profile shows more than 35,000 clones; approximately 78% of them were found once. The ten largest make up over 15% of the sample.

These TCRs are of unknown antigen specificity. Sequenced material: CD4+ T cells from PBMCs cultured with HCoV-NL63 spike peptides, taken before COVID-19 vaccination. The cell subset or site label here, explained by the study, means: HCoV-NL63 spike overlapping peptide pool stimulation. The receptors stem from a human donor who had a prior SARS-CoV-2 infection.

This sequence joins TRBV7-6 and TRBJ1-2; possibly TRBD1 for D (5 bases). CDR3 length equals 15 residues. V gave up 1 base and J gave up 0 bases, with 9 bases separating them. CDR1 is SGHVS, CDR2 FNYEAQ, per germline. In DNA, the CDR3 is TGTGCCAGCAGCTTAGAACCAGGGCCTAACTATGGCTACACCTTC. It codes for CASSLEPGPNYGYTF.

J is TRBJ2-1 and V is TRBV30; 7 nucleotides line up with TRBD1. V shed 0 bases and J 4 bases; nucleotides not matched to a gene: 6. The CDR3 covers 15 residues. CDR1 is GTSNPN and CDR2 is SVGIG in the germline V gene (reference sequence). The CDR3 loop is CAWSVLGQDYNEQFF. The CDR3 DNA is TGTGCCTGGAGTGTACTAGGACAGGATTACAATGAGCAGTTCTTC. The entire variable domain, with the rest obtained from reference TRBV30 and TRBJ2-1, is as follows: SQTIHQWPATLVQPVGSPLSLECTVEGTSNPNLYWYRQAAGRGLQLLFYSVGIGQISSEVPQNLSASRPQDRQFILSSKKLLLSDSGFYLCAWSVLGQDYNEQFFGPGTRLTVL.

This chain uses TRBV7-9 with TRBJ1-3, with unresolved D. V was cut by 2 bases and J by 2 bases, with 10 bases left in between. Germline V gene sequence: CDR1 SEHNR, CDR2 FQNEAQ (reference sequence). The CDR3 runs 15 residues. CDR3 in DNA: TGTGCCAGCAGCTTACTCGCGGGCGCTGGAAACACCATATATTTT. This codes for CASSLLAGAGNTIYF.

The genes are TRBV3-1 (or the pseudogene TRBV3-2) and TRBJ2-2; 8 bases line up with TRBD2. V gave up 4 bases and J gave up 4 bases; unmatched junction bases: 11. Germline V gives CDR1 LGHDT, CDR2 YNNKEL (reference sequence). This CDR3 region has 17 residues. The chain's CDR3 is CASSLRVGGGSTGELFF. CDR3 in DNA: TGTGCCAGCAGCCTCCGCGTGGGCGGGGGGAGCACCGGGGAGCTGTTTTTT.

Written as DNA, the CDR3 is TGTGCCAGTACTAAGACAGGGCGACATTCACCCCTCCACTTT. This encodes CASTKTGRHSPLHF. The chain combines TRBV19 with TRBJ1-6, with 7 bases that match TRBD1. Per the germline V gene, CDR1 is LNHDA and CDR2 is SQIVND (reference sequence). Germline trimming cut 7 bases from V and 8 bases from J; bases unmatched to any gene: 8. CDR3 length: 14 amino acids.

The rearrangement joins TRBV19 to TRBJ2-1; 12 bases fit TRBD2. This CDR3 has 19 residues. Germline CDR1 is LNHDA and CDR2 is SQIVND (reference sequence). Trimming removed 4 bases from V and 1 base from J; junction bases left unmatched: 11. The CDR3 nucleotides read TGTGCCAGTAGTACCGTAGGACTGGGACTAGCGGGTTCCTACAATGAGCAGTTCTTC. It specifies CASSTVGLGLAGSYNEQFF.

V and J are TRBV7-8 and TRBJ2-1; either TRBD1 or TRBD2 may supply D (7 bases each). The V gene's germline CDR1 is SGHVS and CDR2 FQNEAQ. V was cut by 5 bases and J by 0 bases, with 14 bases left in between. The CDR3 runs to 16 residues. CDR3 residues: CASSRGGGSSYNEQFF. CDR3 coding DNA: TGTGCCAGCAGCCGAGGGGGCGGGAGCTCCTACAATGAGCAGTTCTTC. The full variable domain, in which reference TRBV7-8 and TRBJ2-1 provide the parts outside the CDR3, is GAGVSQSPRYKVAKRGQDVALRCDPISGHVSLFWYQQALGQGPEFLTYFQNEAQLDKSGLPSDRFFAERPEGSVSTLKIQRTQQEDSAVYLCASSRGGGSSYNEQFFGPGTRLTVL.

This rearrangement joins TRBV5-4 to TRBJ2-2; possibly TRBD2 for D (8 bases). This CDR3 has 19 residues. Deletions cut 0 bases from V and 6 bases from J, with 24 bases between. Germline CDR1 reads SGHNT; CDR2 reads YYREEE (reference sequence). This chain's CDR3 is CASSLGQGRVGRGSGELFF. CDR3 sequence (DNA): TGTGCCAGCAGCTTGGGACAGGGTAGGGTCGGGAGGGGTTCCGGGGAGCTGTTTTTT.

V and J are TRBV24-1 and TRBJ2-5, with 7 bases that match TRBD2. The germline CDR1 and CDR2 sequences are KGHDR and SFDVKD. Trimming took 7 bases from V and 5 from J; bases not matched to a gene: 9. The CDR3 is 14 amino acids. For the CDR3, the DNA is TGTGCCACCAGCTCTAGCGGAACGGGGGAGACCCAGTACTTC. This sequence encodes CATSSSGTGETQYF.

The gene calls are TRBV7-2 and TRBJ2-1, with D hard to call. The CDR3 spans 15 residues. V was clipped by 6 bases and J by 0 bases, with 12 bases between them. Germline assignment: CDR1 SGHTA and CDR2 FQGNSA. In nucleotides, the CDR3 is TGTGCCAGCAGTCGAAGAAGAAGCTCCTACAATGAGCAGTTCTTC. This gives the protein CASSRRRSSYNEQFF.

This chain uses TRBV5-1 with TRBJ2-5; D is unclear. The CDR3 extends over 12 amino acids. With 2 bases removed from V and 1 base from J, the gap between germline ends came to 3 bases. The germline V gene encodes CDR1 SGHRS and CDR2 YFSETQ. CDR3 bases: TGCGCCAGCAGCTTTTTCCAAGAGACCCAGTACTTC. Its protein is CASSFFQETQYF.

This CDR3 is CASSSLRGTDTQYF. The CDR3 DNA is TGTGCCAGCAGCTCGCTACGGGGCACAGATACGCAGTATTTT. The chain uses TRBV5-5 and TRBJ2-3; D uncertain. CDR1 is SGHKS, CDR2 YYEKEE, per germline (reference sequence). The V end was cut by 3 bases, the J end by 1 base, with 9 bases between. CDR3 size: 14 residues.

The genes are TRBV5-1 and TRBJ1-4, with 7 bases matching TRBD1. The CDR3 extends over 14 amino acids. Trimming took 4 bases from V and 4 from J; bases not matched to a gene: 4. Germline V gene data show CDR1 as SGHRS and CDR2 as YFSETQ. CDR3 in amino acids: CASSQGQNNEKLFF. CDR3 sequence (DNA): TGCGCCAGCAGCCAGGGACAGAATAATGAAAAACTGTTTTTT.

This clone showed up just a few times. The chain is built from TRBV7-3 and TRBJ2-1; 7 bases map to TRBD1. V dropped 2 bases and J dropped 4; count of bases not matched to a gene: 5. The CDR3 extends over 15 amino acids. Looked up from germline, CDR1 is SGHTA and CDR2 is FQGTGA. The CDR3 coding sequence is TGTGCCAGCAGCTTAGAGGGGGCCATTTACAATGAGCAGTTCTTC. This sequence encodes CASSLEGAIYNEQFF.

In its sample, this clone was seen a few times. The V gene is TRBV4-1, the J gene TRBJ2-7; 11 nucleotides line up with TRBD2. CDR3 length: 15 amino acids. With 2 bases clipped from V and 4 bases from J, the junction kept 4 bases outside the gene matches. CDR1 MGHRA and CDR2 YSYEKL come from the germline V gene. The CDR3 DNA reads TGCGCCAGCAGCCAAACACTAGCGGGAGCTTACGAGCAGTACTTC. Translation gives CASSQTLAGAYEQYF.